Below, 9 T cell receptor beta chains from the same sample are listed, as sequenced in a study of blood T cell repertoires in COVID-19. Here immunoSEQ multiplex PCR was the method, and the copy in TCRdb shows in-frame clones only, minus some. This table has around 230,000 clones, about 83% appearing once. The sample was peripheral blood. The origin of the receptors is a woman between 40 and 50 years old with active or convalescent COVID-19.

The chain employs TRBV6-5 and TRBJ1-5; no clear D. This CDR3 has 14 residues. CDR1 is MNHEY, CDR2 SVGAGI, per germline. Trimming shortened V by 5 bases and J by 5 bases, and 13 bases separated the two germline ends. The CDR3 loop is CASSLGTEYQPQHF. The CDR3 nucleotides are TGTGCCAGCAGTCTGGGTACAGAATATCAGCCCCAGCATTTT.

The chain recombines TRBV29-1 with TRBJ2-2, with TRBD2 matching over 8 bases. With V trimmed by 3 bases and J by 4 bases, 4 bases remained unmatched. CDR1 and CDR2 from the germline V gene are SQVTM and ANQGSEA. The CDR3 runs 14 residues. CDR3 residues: CSVDTGGSTGELFF. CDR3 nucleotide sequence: TGCAGCGTTGACACGGGAGGGAGCACCGGGGAGCTGTTTTTT.

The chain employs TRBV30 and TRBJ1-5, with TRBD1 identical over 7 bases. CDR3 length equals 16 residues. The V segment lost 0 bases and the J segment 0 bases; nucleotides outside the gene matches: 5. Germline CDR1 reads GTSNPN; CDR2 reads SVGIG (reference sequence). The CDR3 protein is CAWSVLAGGSNQPQHF. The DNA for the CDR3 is TGTGCCTGGAGTGTACTGGCAGGGGGTAGCAATCAGCCCCAGCATTTT. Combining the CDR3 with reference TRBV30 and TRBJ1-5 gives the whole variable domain SQTIHQWPATLVQPVGSPLSLECTVEGTSNPNLYWYRQAAGRGLQLLFYSVGIGQISSEVPQNLSASRPQDRQFILSSKKLLLSDSGFYLCAWSVLAGGSNQPQHFGDGTRLSIL.

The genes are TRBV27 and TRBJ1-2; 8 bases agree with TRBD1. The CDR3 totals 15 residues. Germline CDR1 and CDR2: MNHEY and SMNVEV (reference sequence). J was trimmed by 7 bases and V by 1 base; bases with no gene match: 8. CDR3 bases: TGTGCCAGCAGTTTATGGACAGGGAACCAAGGTGGCTACACCTTC. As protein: CASSLWTGNQGGYTF.

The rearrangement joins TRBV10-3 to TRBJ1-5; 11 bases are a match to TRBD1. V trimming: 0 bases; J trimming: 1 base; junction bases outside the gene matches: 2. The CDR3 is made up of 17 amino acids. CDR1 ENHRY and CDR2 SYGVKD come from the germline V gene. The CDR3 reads CAISESGDRGSNQPQHF. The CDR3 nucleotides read TGTGCCATCAGTGAGTCGGGGGACAGGGGGAGCAATCAGCCCCAGCATTTT.

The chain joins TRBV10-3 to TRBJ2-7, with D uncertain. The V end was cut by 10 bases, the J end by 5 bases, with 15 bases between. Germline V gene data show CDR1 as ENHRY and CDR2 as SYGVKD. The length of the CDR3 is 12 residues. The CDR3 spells CASSQVSNEQYF. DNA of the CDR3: TGTGCCAGTTCCCAGGTTTCCAACGAGCAGTACTTC.

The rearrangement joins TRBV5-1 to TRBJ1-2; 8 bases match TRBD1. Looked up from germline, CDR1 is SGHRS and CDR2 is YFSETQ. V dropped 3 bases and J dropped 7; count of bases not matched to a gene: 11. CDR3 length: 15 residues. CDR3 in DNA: TGCGCCAGCAGCTCTGGCGCGGCAGGGGGCTTTGGCTACACCTTC. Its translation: CASSSGAAGGFGYTF.

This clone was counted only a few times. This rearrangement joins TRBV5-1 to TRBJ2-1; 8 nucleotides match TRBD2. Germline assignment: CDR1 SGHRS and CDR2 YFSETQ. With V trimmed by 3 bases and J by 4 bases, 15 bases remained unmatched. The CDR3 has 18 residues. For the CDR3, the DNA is TGCGCCAGCAGCTCCGGGACTAGAGCGGGGCCGATATACAATGAGCAGTTCTTC. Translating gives CASSSGTRAGPIYNEQFF.

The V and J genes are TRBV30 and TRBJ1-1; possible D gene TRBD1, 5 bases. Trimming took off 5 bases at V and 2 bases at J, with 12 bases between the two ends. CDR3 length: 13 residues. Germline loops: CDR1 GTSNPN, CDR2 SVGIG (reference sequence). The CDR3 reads CAWSHRKNTEAFF. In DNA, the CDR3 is TGTGCCTGGTCCCACAGGAAAAACACTGAAGCTTTCTTT.